The sequence of this TCR beta chain was determined in a study of shared clonotypes between healthy human individuals. As for this clone: Its antigen remains unknown.

The CDR3 contains 16 residues. The germline CDR1 and CDR2 sequences are SGHAT and FQNNGV. Trimming removed 4 bases at V and 0 bases at J, with 13 bases between. Deep-level running was used for the assay. The assay was immunoSEQ multiplex PCR, and TCRdb's table has in-frame clones only and misses some. Of approximately 500,000 clones in the sample, 65% to 85% were seen once. Study-level points and caveats: Sampling included only blood; tissue repertoires likely differ.

The donors were adults (healthy and HIV-negative) with no recent acute infections or vaccinations. Adult Caucasians living in Nashville, Tennessee made up all of the donors. The sequence came from a woman in her 40s in good health. Some clones in this sample may be carry-over from other donors' samples. This chain links TRBV11-2 with TRBJ1-3; a possible D gene is TRBD1 (5 bases). The sequenced sample was PBMCs. The CDR3 coding sequence is TGTGCCAGCAGCTCCCCCGGGACCCGCTCTGGAAACACCATATATTTT. Translated, it gives CASSSPGTRSGNTIYF.